Each of the 12 T cell receptor beta chains below was sequenced from the same sample in a study of T cell repertoires in cytomegalovirus infection. A single record per CDR3 protein comes from TCRdb applying MiXCR to the reads. The sample has fewer than 850,000 distinct CDR3 sequences, 25% to 30% seen once. What these receptors recognize is not known. The sample consisted of cultured CD8+ T cells from PBMCs, taken from culture after CMV antigen stimulation. These receptors were collected from a human donor in good health (CMV status not recorded). Some clones in this sample may be carry-over from other donors' samples.

This clonotype was seen at least ten times. The J gene is TRBJ1-1, the V gene TRBV7-8; 7 nucleotides line up with TRBD1. The CDR3 consists of 14 residues. CDR1 SGHVS and CDR2 FQNEAQ come from the germline V gene. V lost 1 base and J lost 5; bases outside the gene matches: 4. CDR3 in DNA: TGTGCCAGCAGCTTAGGGACAGGTTATACTGAAGCTTTCTTT. It codes for CASSLGTGYTEAFF.

The rearrangement links TRBV7-6 to TRBJ2-5; the match to TRBD1 covers 11 bases. V dropped 3 bases and J dropped 0; count of bases not matched to a gene: 9. The CDR3 has 18 amino acids. CDR1 is SGHVS, CDR2 FNYEAQ, per germline. CDR3 amino acids: CASSLLSRDRGNQETQYF. The CDR3 DNA is TGTGCCAGCAGCTTGCTCTCCCGGGACAGGGGGAACCAAGAGACCCAGTACTTC.

The chain combines TRBV11-1 with TRBJ2-1, with TRBD2 matching 9 bases. CDR3 length equals 15 residues. V lost 5 bases, J lost 9 bases, and 11 bases stayed unmatched. Per the germline V gene, CDR1 is SGHAT and CDR2 is FQDESV (reference sequence). CDR3 loop: CASSPRRGGPAEQFF. The CDR3 nucleotides are TGTGCCAGCAGCCCGCGGCGGGGGGGCCCTGCTGAGCAGTTCTTC.

The chain uses TRBV27 and TRBJ1-4; weak D call: TRBD1 (5 bases). Germline V gene sequence: CDR1 MNHEY, CDR2 SMNVEV (reference sequence). The CDR3 has 13 residues. The germline V and J ends were trimmed by 0 bases and 12 bases, with 11 bases remaining between them. CDR3 sequence: CASSLSNPGELFF. The CDR3 coding sequence is TGTGCCAGCAGTTTATCGAACCCGGGGGAACTGTTTTTT.

The rearrangement links TRBV9 to TRBJ2-1; 9 positions agree with TRBD2. Germline V gives CDR1 SGDLS, CDR2 YYNGEE. Trimming at V came to 4 bases and at J to 7 bases, leaving 9 bases not matched to a gene. The CDR3 consists of 15 residues. For the CDR3, the DNA is TGTGCCAGCAGCTCGAGCGGGGGGCCCGATAATGAGCAGTTCTTC. This codes for CASSSSGGPDNEQFF.

The chain joins TRBV7-3 to TRBJ2-5; 7 bases line up with TRBD1. The CDR3 sequence is 15 residues long. Germline CDR1 is SGHTA and CDR2 is FQGTGA. V lost 3 bases to trimming and J lost 2 bases; unmatched junction nucleotides: 6. The CDR3 reads CASSFVDRPQETQYF. Written as DNA, the CDR3 is TGTGCCAGCAGCTTTGTGGACAGGCCTCAAGAGACCCAGTACTTC.

This clonotype was detected a few times. V is TRBV5-4 and J is TRBJ2-5; 11 bases agree with TRBD2. V was pared by 1 base and J by 5 bases, with 7 bases of the junction left unmatched. CDR3 length: 16 residues. Germline V gives CDR1 SGHNT, CDR2 YYREEE (reference sequence). The CDR3 loop is CASSLLAGGSAETQYF. In DNA form, the CDR3 reads TGTGCCAGCAGCTTGCTAGCGGGGGGCTCCGCCGAGACCCAGTACTTC.

This clonotype was counted ten times or more. The J gene is TRBJ2-1, the V gene TRBV7-6; 7 bases fit TRBD1. V was pared by 4 bases and J by 6 bases, with 18 bases of the junction left unmatched. This CDR3 is built from 18 residues. Germline values: CDR1 SGHVS, CDR2 FNYEAQ. CDR3 protein: CASSYSLPGQDSLNEQFF. The CDR3 nucleotides read TGTGCCAGCAGCTATAGTCTCCCAGGACAGGACTCTCTCAATGAGCAGTTCTTC.

This rearrangement joins TRBV7-9 to TRBJ2-2; possible D gene TRBD1, 5 bases. The V gene lost 1 base and the J gene lost 0 bases, with 9 bases spanning the gap. The CDR3 runs to 16 residues. The germline V gene has CDR1 SEHNR and CDR2 FQNEAQ (reference sequence). The CDR3 DNA reads as TGTGCCAGCAGCTTAGGCCTGACAGCGAACACCGGGGAGCTGTTTTTT. Residues: CASSLGLTANTGELFF.

Only a few counts were recorded for this clonotype. The chain carries TRBV27 and TRBJ1-1, with unresolved D. The germline V and J ends were trimmed by 5 bases and 10 bases, with 17 bases remaining between them. The CDR3 runs 13 residues. In germline, CDR1 is MNHEY, CDR2 SMNVEV (reference sequence). The CDR3 loop is CASSPSLINGAFF. Here the CDR3 DNA reads TGTGCCAGCAGTCCTTCCTTGATAAATGGAGCTTTCTTT.

The chain couples TRBV6-1 to TRBJ1-5, with 9 nucleotides matching TRBD1. The CDR3 covers 15 residues. CDR1 is MNHNS, CDR2 SASEGT, per germline. Trimming took 2 bases from V and 6 from J; bases not matched to a gene: 5. CDR3 in amino acids: CASSETGGGRQPQHF. The DNA for the CDR3 is TGTGCCAGCAGTGAAACAGGGGGCGGCCGTCAGCCCCAGCATTTT.

In this sample, this clonotype turned up many times. The rearrangement links TRBV7-8 to TRBJ1-2, with 7 bases that match TRBD1. J gave up 8 bases and V 4 bases, and 13 bases lay outside the gene matches. CDR3 length: 15 amino acids. Germline-derived CDR1 and CDR2 are SGHVS and FQNEAQ. The CDR3 nucleotides read TGTGCCAGCAGCTCGAACAGGGGAGGGTCGAGGGGCTACACCTTC. Its protein is CASSSNRGGSRGYTF.